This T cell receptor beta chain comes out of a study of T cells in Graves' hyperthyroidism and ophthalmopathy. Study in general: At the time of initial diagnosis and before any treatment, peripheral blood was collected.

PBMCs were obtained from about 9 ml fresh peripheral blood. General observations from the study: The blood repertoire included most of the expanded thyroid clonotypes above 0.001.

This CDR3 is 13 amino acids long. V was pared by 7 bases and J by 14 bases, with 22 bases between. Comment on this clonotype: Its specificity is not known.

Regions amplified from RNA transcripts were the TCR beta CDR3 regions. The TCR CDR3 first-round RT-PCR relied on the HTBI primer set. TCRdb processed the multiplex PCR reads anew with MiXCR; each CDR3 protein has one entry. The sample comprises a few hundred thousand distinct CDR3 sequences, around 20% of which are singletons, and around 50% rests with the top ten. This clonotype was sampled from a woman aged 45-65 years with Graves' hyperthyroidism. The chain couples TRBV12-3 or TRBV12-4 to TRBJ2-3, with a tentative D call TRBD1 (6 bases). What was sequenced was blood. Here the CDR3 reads CASITNGAGARYF. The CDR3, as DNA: TGTGCCAGCATCACGAATGGGGCAGGGGCGAGGTATTTT.